The 20 T cell receptor beta chains below come from one sample, sequenced in a study of metastatic and nonmetastatic thyroid tumors. TCRdb re-analyzed the PCR reads through MiXCR. This sample has around 19,000 clones, with around 11% found just once. Each patient came to thyroid surgery without any prior treatment (of any kind). The specimen was blood. These receptor sequences come from a female donor with papillary thyroid cancer or a benign thyroid nodule (not recorded which). Some clones in this sample may be carry-over from other donors' samples.

At least ten counts were recorded for this clone. V gene TRBV3-1 combines with J gene TRBJ1-2, with D possibly matching TRBD1 (6 bases). Trimming removed 8 bases from V and 8 bases from J, with 15 bases in between. This CDR3 is built from 12 residues. Per the germline V gene, CDR1 is LGHDT and CDR2 is YNNKEL (reference sequence). Written as DNA, the CDR3 is TGTGCCAGCTCCAAGGGGGGGCGCGGCTACACCTTC. It translates to CASSKGGRGYTF. The variable domain in full, with the rest retrieved from reference TRBV3-1 and TRBJ1-2, is DTAVSQTPKYLVTQMGNDKSIKCEQNLGHDTMYWYKQDSKKFLKIMFSYNNKELIINETVPNRFSPKSPDKAHLNLHINSLELGDSAVYFCASSKGGRGYTFGSGTRLTVV.

This clone was seen more than once but under ten times. This could be a read error, since a much larger clone is one nucleotide away. The sample carries other DNA sequences with the same CDR3. The chain is built from TRBV19 and TRBJ1-5, with TRBD1 as a possible D gene (5 bases). CDR3 size: 14 residues. The germline CDR1 and CDR2 sequences are LNHDA and SQIVND (reference sequence). CDR3 coding DNA: TGTGCCAGTAGTATAACAGGAGACAATCAGCCCCAGCATTTC. Amino acids: CASSITGDNQPQHF.

This clone was seen at least ten times. J is TRBJ2-7 and V is TRBV4-3; possible D gene TRBD1, 5 bases. The length of the CDR3 is 14 residues. The germline V and J ends were trimmed by 6 bases and 0 bases, with 12 bases remaining between them. CDR1 and CDR2 from the germline V gene are LGHNA and YSLEER. For the CDR3, the DNA is TGCGCCAGCAGAAACAGGTGGGACTCCTACGAGCAGTACTTC. Protein product: CASRNRWDSYEQYF.

Ten or more counts support this clone. The rearrangement uses TRBV15 and TRBJ1-5; D gene unclear. CDR3 length equals 14 residues. Trimming shortened V by 0 bases and J by 0 bases, and 3 bases separated the two germline ends. The germline CDR1 and CDR2 sequences are LNHNV and YYDKDF (reference sequence). Here the CDR3 reads CATSREASNQPQHF. The CDR3 DNA sequence: TGTGCCACCAGCAGAGAAGCTAGCAATCAGCCCCAGCATTTT.

This clone was observed many times. The chain is built from TRBV30 and TRBJ2-1; D gene ambiguous. The CDR3 has 14 amino acids. Germline CDR1 reads GTSNPN; CDR2 reads SVGIG (reference sequence). The V gene lost 7 bases and the J gene lost 0 bases, with 13 bases spanning the gap. This CDR3 is CALEGRSSYNEQFF. The CDR3, as DNA: TGTGCCTTGGAAGGGCGCAGCTCCTACAATGAGCAGTTCTTC.

This clone came up many times. The V gene is TRBV10-2, the J gene TRBJ2-1; D perhaps matches TRBD2 (6 bases). The CDR3 loop spans 14 amino acids. Per the germline V gene, CDR1 is WSHSY and CDR2 is SAAADI. The V end lost 8 bases, the J end lost 7 bases, and 18 bases lay between the germline ends. CDR3 protein: CASAGTRGPNEQFF. CDR3 bases: TGCGCCAGCGCCGGGACTCGAGGGCCTAATGAGCAGTTCTTC.

This clone appeared many times. J is TRBJ1-6 and V is TRBV2; D remains unclear. The ends were cut back, 4 bases at V and 2 bases at J, with 6 bases in the middle. CDR1 and CDR2 from the germline V gene are SNHLY and FYNNEI. This CDR3 is 14 amino acids long. As DNA, the CDR3 is TGTGCCAGCAGTGCTACAGCCTATAATTCACCCCTCCACTTT. The encoded protein is CASSATAYNSPLHF.

This clone was counted many times. The CDR3 coding sequence is TGCAGTGCTGTTCTAGCGCCCGGGGAGCTGTTTTTT. Its protein product is CSAVLAPGELFF. The J gene is TRBJ2-2, the V gene TRBV20-1; D may be TRBD2 (6 bases). Germline-derived CDR1 and CDR2 are DFQATT and SNEGSKA (reference sequence). The CDR3 consists of 12 residues. V lost 5 bases to trimming and J lost 6 bases, with 10 bases between them.

The table lists this clone with a count of one. The chain couples TRBV7-9 to TRBJ2-3; D unresolved. V was pared by 4 bases and J by 4 bases, with 12 bases between. The germline V gene encodes CDR1 SEHNR and CDR2 FQNEAQ (reference sequence). The length of the CDR3 is 14 residues. CDR3 DNA sequence: TGTGCCAGCAGCTACCAGGATGACGCAGATACGCAGTATTTT. Protein product: CASSYQDDADTQYF. Combining the CDR3 with reference TRBV7-9 and TRBJ2-3 gives the whole variable domain DTGVSQNPRHKITKRGQNVTFRCDPISEHNRLYWYRQTLGQGPEFLTYFQNEAQLEKSRLLSDRFSAERPKGSFSTLEIQRTEQGDSAMYLCASSYQDDADTQYFGPGTRLTVL.

There are many counts of this clone. The chain is built from TRBV7-2 and TRBJ2-7; tentative D call: TRBD1 (6 bases). With 5 bases removed from V and 0 bases from J, the gap between germline ends came to 11 bases. The CDR3 covers 14 residues. The germline V gene has CDR1 SGHTA and CDR2 FQGNSA. The CDR3 nucleotides are TGTGCCAGCAGCGAGCGACAGGCCTCCTACGAGCAGTACTTC. This codes for CASSERQASYEQYF.

This clone was seen at least ten times. The chain uses TRBV2 and TRBJ2-7; D tentatively reads TRBD1 or TRBD2 (5 bases each). Trimming removed 6 bases from V and 6 bases from J, with 12 bases in between. Germline loops: CDR1 SNHLY, CDR2 FYNNEI. The CDR3 length is 12 residues. CDR3 residues: CASRGEGLEQYF. CDR3 sequence (DNA): TGTGCCAGCAGGGGGGAAGGGCTCGAGCAGTACTTC.

The sample holds a few counts of this clone. A read error may produce the germline difference seen at one junction end. The chain combines TRBV6-1 with TRBJ1-2; TRBD1 matches 9 bases. CDR3 length: 15 amino acids. Germline CDR1 MNHNS, CDR2 SASEGT. The CDR3 sequence: CACSPTGTGMNGYTF. Written as DNA, the CDR3 is TGTGCCTGCAGTCCTACCGGGACAGGGATGAATGGCTACACCTTC.

This clone was recorded many times. The chain joins TRBV4-1 to TRBJ1-2; D gene ambiguous. The germline gives CDR1 MGHRA, CDR2 YSYEKL. Trimming stripped 1 base from V and 3 bases from J, with 15 bases between. The CDR3 is 16 residues long. CDR3 amino acids: CASSQVDLAGDYGYTF. In DNA, the CDR3 is TGCGCCAGCAGCCAAGTAGACCTAGCGGGTGACTATGGCTACACCTTC.

This clone was picked up many times. A read error may produce the germline difference seen at one junction end. The gene calls are TRBV6-2 or TRBV6-3 and TRBJ2-1, with D possibly TRBD2 on 5 matching bases. The CDR3 contains 15 residues. Per the germline V gene, CDR1 is MNHEY and CDR2 is SVGEGT. The CDR3 DNA sequence: TGTGCCAGCGGTTACTCCGGGTCCCCCGGGGATGAGCAGTTCTTC. Its translation: CASGYSGSPGDEQFF.

Relative to its sample, this clone is medium-sized. The V and J genes are TRBV6-2 or TRBV6-3 and TRBJ2-1, with 11 positions matching TRBD1. V was clipped by 6 bases and J by 7 bases; unmatched bases: 5. Per the germline V gene, CDR1 is MNHEY and CDR2 is SVGEGT. This CDR3 comprises 14 residues. CDR3 nucleotide sequence: TGTGCCAGCAGCCCCGGGACAGGGGGTAATGAGCAGTTCTTC. Translation: CASSPGTGGNEQFF.

By sample fraction, this clone is medium-sized. The V gene is TRBV6-2 or TRBV6-3, the J gene TRBJ2-7; 8 bases are a match to TRBD2. Trimming at V came to 2 bases and at J to 3 bases, leaving 6 bases not matched to a gene. CDR3 length equals 15 residues. Germline V lookup: CDR1 MNHEY, CDR2 SVGEGT. CDR3: CASSYEIAGSYEQYF. The CDR3 DNA is TGTGCCAGCAGTTACGAGATAGCGGGAAGCTACGAGCAGTACTTC.

The genes are TRBV6-4 and TRBJ2-2, with TRBD2 identical over 7 bases. Germline V lookup: CDR1 MRHNA, CDR2 SNTAGT. V was pared by 9 bases and J by 6 bases, with 10 bases of the junction left unmatched. This CDR3 region has 14 residues. The CDR3 here is CASSPGLDAGELFF. CDR3 in DNA: TGTGCCAGTTCTCCTGGACTAGACGCCGGGGAGCTGTTTTTT.

This clone has a handful of counts. The chain recombines TRBV18 with TRBJ2-3, with D perhaps assigned TRBD1 or TRBD2 (6 bases each). Germline CDR1 and CDR2: KGHSH and LQKENI. Trimming took off 3 bases at V and 2 bases at J, with 12 bases between the two ends. The CDR3 covers 15 residues. The CDR3 DNA sequence: TGTGCCAGCTCACCCAAGACGGGGGCCACAGATACGCAGTATTTT. It yields the protein CASSPKTGATDTQYF.

The chain carries TRBV3-1 and TRBJ2-5; D not resolved. The germline V and J ends were trimmed by 1 base and 5 bases, with 8 bases remaining between them. CDR3 length equals 13 residues. Germline CDR1 reads LGHDT; CDR2 reads YNNKEL (reference sequence). The CDR3 region is CASSQVSRETQYF. The CDR3, as DNA: TGTGCCAGCAGCCAAGTTTCCCGGGAGACCCAGTACTTC.

This clone was seen ten or more times. J is TRBJ2-3 and V is TRBV4-3; TRBD2 matches 10 bases. V shed 1 base and J 4 bases; nucleotides not matched to a gene: 2. The length of the CDR3 is 15 residues. CDR1 LGHNA and CDR2 YSLEER come from the germline V gene. CDR3 amino acids: CASSQATSGSDTQYF. The CDR3 coding sequence is TGCGCCAGCAGCCAAGCGACTAGCGGGTCAGATACGCAGTATTTT.